This T cell receptor beta chain was found in a study of blood T cell repertoires in COVID-19. Turning to the study itself: Specimens from acute and convalescent COVID-19 originated in the United States, Italy and Spain. Sources were T cells, B-cell-depleted T cells, or PBMCs; the material itself was cDNA or gDNA.

Here immunoSEQ multiplex PCR was the method, and the copy in TCRdb shows in-frame clones only, minus some. The profile shows around 270,000 clones, about 86% of them singletons. The CDR3 is made up of 19 amino acids. Trimming took 5 bases from V and 3 from J, leaving 27 bases between them. CDR1 and CDR2 from the germline V gene are KGHDR and SFDVKD. Sample: peripheral blood. The chain carries TRBV24-1 and TRBJ1-1, with D possibly matching TRBD1 (6 bases). The receptor was derived from a man aged 25-40 years with active or convalescent COVID-19. Here the CDR3 DNA reads TGTGCCACCAGTGGTCTTGTTCCCGTCAGGGGATTGGGAGACACTGAAGCTTTCTTT. As protein: CATSGLVPVRGLGDTEAFF.